The 18 T cell receptor beta chains below all came from one sample that was sequenced in a study of tumor and adjacent non-tumor tissue in lung cancer. Three rounds of nested PCR, following a modified ARM-PCR protocol, produced the TCRbeta library. MiXCR was run by TCRdb on the multiplex PCR reads, yielding one entry per CDR3 protein. The table includes more than 60,000 distinct CDR3 sequences, around three quarters detected once. RNA was extracted from bulk tissue without any cell sorting. The normal lung tissue was taken more than 3 cm from the tumor edge. Input material: distant non-tumor lung tissue. The receptors stem from a man between 60 and 75 years old with non-small cell lung cancer.

A remark on this clonotype: The conserved phenylalanine or tryptophan normally closing the CDR3 is absent here, so this likely arose from a read error. The V gene is TRBV29-1, the J gene TRBJ2-7, with TRBD1 as a possible D gene (5 bases). The CDR3 is made up of 11 amino acids. CDR1 and CDR2 (germline): SQVTM, ANQGSEA. DNA of the CDR3: TGCGGCAGGAGACAGTGCTACGAGCAGTACTAC. Protein product: CGRRQCYEQYY.

The chain carries TRBV29-1 and TRBJ1-1; a possible D gene is TRBD1 (5 bases). Germline V gene lookup returns CDR1 SQVTM and CDR2 ANQGSEA. The V end was cut by 7 bases, the J end by 1 base, with 10 bases between. CDR3 length: 12 amino acids. The CDR3, as DNA: TGCAGCGGAGGGAGGGGGAACACTGAAGCTTTCTTT. This encodes CSGGRGNTEAFF.

The chain uses TRBV11-3 and TRBJ2-1; D is unresolved. The CDR3 extends over 15 amino acids. V was shortened by 7 bases and J by 16 bases, with 29 bases between the two germline ends. Germline assignment: CDR1 SGHNT and CDR2 YENEEA. CDR3 sequence reads: CASNSRRSSYNGHFF. In DNA form, the CDR3 reads TGTGCCAGCAACTCACGCAGGAGCTCCTACAATGGGCACTTCTTC. Filled out from reference TRBV11-3 and TRBJ2-1, the complete variable domain reads EAGVVQSPRYKIIEKKQPVAFWCNPISGHNTLYWYLQNLGQGPELLIRYENEEAVDDSQLPKDRFSAERLKGVDSTLKIQPAELGDSAVYLCASNSRRSSYNGHFFGPGTRLTVL.

On this clonotype itself: This may arise from a read error, as a much more abundant clone is one base away. The J gene is TRBJ1-5, the V gene TRBV28; maybe TRBD1 (6 bases). The CDR3 consists of 15 residues. Per the germline V gene, CDR1 is MDHEN and CDR2 is SYDVKM. The chain's CDR3 is CASSFRGTLNQSQHF. DNA for the CDR3: TGTGCCAGCAGTTTCCGGGGGACACTTAATCAGTCCCAGCATTTT.

On this clonotype itself: This sequence may be a read error, since a much larger clone differs from it by one base. The rearrangement uses TRBV5-1 and TRBJ1-1, with D unresolved. This CDR3 spans 14 amino acids. Germline V gene lookup returns CDR1 SGHRS and CDR2 YFSETQ. Deletions cut 3 bases from V and 11 bases from J, with 20 bases between. The CDR3 sequence is CASSSVNGEGRAFF. The CDR3 region has the DNA TGCGCCAGCAGCTCGGTGAACGGTGAGGGAAGGGCTTTCTTT. Full variable domain (remainder filled in from reference TRBV5-1 and TRBJ1-1): KAGVTQTPRYLIKTRGQQVTLSCSPISGHRSVSWYQQTPGQGLQFLFEYFSETQRNKGNFPGRFSGRQFSNSRSEMNVSTLELGDSALYLCASSSVNGEGRAFFGQGTRLTVV.

This clonotype was observed many times. V is TRBV6-5 and J is TRBJ2-6, with D unclear. Trimming shortened V by 2 bases and J by 2 bases, and 1 base separated the two germline ends. The CDR3 has 13 amino acids. Germline loops: CDR1 MNHEY, CDR2 SVGAGI. The CDR3, as DNA: TGTGCCAGCAGTTACGCTGGGGCCAACGTCCTGACTTTC. This codes for CASSYAGANVLTF.

A note on this clonotype: At one end the junction does not follow the germline gene, possibly because of a read error. The CDR3, as DNA: TGTGTCATCAGCGAAGGTTACGGCAATGAACAGTTCTTC. Protein product: CVISEGYGNEQFF. The chain couples TRBV11-1 to TRBJ2-1; the D is unclear. Germline CDR1 SGHAT, CDR2 FQDESV (reference sequence). The CDR3 is 13 residues long.

With respect to this clonotype: At one of its ends the junction is not consistent with the germline gene, which may arise from a read error. The chain couples TRBV20-1 to TRBJ2-5, with 8 bases aligning to TRBD2. Germline V gene lookup returns CDR1 DFQATT and CDR2 SNEGSKA (reference sequence). CDR3 length equals 15 residues. The CDR3 loop reads CSARDGGASWKTQYF. CDR3 DNA: TGCAGTGCTAGAGACGGGGGGGCGAGCTGGAAGACCCAGTATTTC.

On this clonotype itself: One end of the junction is discordant with germline, which a read error may explain. The chain carries TRBV6-5 and TRBJ2-7; TRBD2 aligns across 7 bases. CDR1 and CDR2 (germline): MNHEY, SVGAGI. The CDR3 is 15 residues long. The CDR3, as DNA: TGTACCAGCAGTTACTCGAGGCGGGAGACAGCCGAGCAGTATTTC. As protein: CTSSYSRRETAEQYF.

This clonotype was seen ten or more times. The chain links TRBV4-1 to TRBJ1-5, with D perhaps matching TRBD1 (5 bases). The germline V and J ends were trimmed by 3 bases and 4 bases, with 13 bases remaining between them. CDR3 length equals 15 residues. Germline V gene sequence: CDR1 MGHRA, CDR2 YSYEKL. The DNA of the CDR3 is TGCGCCAGCAGCCATTTCAGGGCTGTTAATCAGCCCCAGCATTTT. As protein: CASSHFRAVNQPQHF.

Note on this clonotype: An end of the junction does not agree with germline; a read error may underlie this. The chain joins TRBV14 to TRBJ2-7, with 11 bases matching TRBD2. Per the germline V gene, CDR1 is SGHDN and CDR2 is FVKESK. CDR3 length: 16 amino acids. CDR3 sequence reads: CANSQVIAGGVYEQYF. For the CDR3, the DNA is TGTGCCAACAGCCAAGTGATAGCGGGAGGGGTCTACGAGCAGTACTTC.

J is TRBJ1-5 and V is TRBV19; D is uncertain. The ends were cut back, 6 bases at V and 10 bases at J, with 19 bases in the middle. This CDR3 region has 14 residues. Germline CDR1 and CDR2: LNHDA and SQIVND (reference sequence). The CDR3 DNA is TGTGCCAGTAGGGGTACAGCCGCTAGTGGACCCCAGCATTTT. Translating it yields CASRGTAASGPQHF.

As to this clonotype: This may stem from a read error, because a much larger clone lies one nucleotide away. The chain recombines TRBV20-1 with TRBJ2-3; perhaps D is TRBD1 or TRBD2 (7 bases each). This CDR3 is 14 amino acids long. V lost 6 bases to trimming and J lost 0 bases, with 13 bases between them. Germline V CDR1 and CDR2: DFQATT, SNEGSKA (reference sequence). The chain's CDR3 is CSAGGGPSTDTQYF. CDR3 nucleotide sequence: TGCAGTGCGGGAGGGGGCCCTAGCACAGATACGCAGTATTTT.

In the case of this clonotype: The junction departs from germline at one end; a sequencing error may be responsible. The chain employs TRBV12-3 or TRBV12-4 and TRBJ2-1; 7 bases align to TRBD2. CDR3 length: 15 residues. In nucleotides, the CDR3 is TGTACCAGCAGATTCCCTCAGCGGGACCACTATGAGCAGTTATTC. Translated, it gives CTSRFPQRDHYEQLF.

As for this clonotype: Sequence at one end of the junction differs from germline and may be a read error. The chain links TRBV6-6 to TRBJ2-7, with TRBD1 as a possible D gene (6 bases). This CDR3 spans 15 amino acids. Germline values: CDR1 MNHNY, CDR2 SVGAGI (reference sequence). The CDR3 loop reads CDSRGGAGSPFEQYF. The CDR3 bases are TGTGACAGCAGGGGTGGGGCAGGTTCCCCCTTCGAGCAGTACTTC.

There are many counts of this clonotype. The chain links TRBV30 to TRBJ2-1; D is unclear. Per the germline V gene, CDR1 is GTSNPN and CDR2 is SVGIG (reference sequence). This CDR3 contains 11 residues. Deletions cut 4 bases from V and 2 bases from J, with 3 bases between. DNA for the CDR3: TGTGCCTGGACGCCCTACAATGAGCAGTTCTTC. It codes for CAWTPYNEQFF.

Notes on this clonotype: An end of the junction differs from the germline gene, which may be a read error. The rearrangement uses TRBV29-1 and TRBJ2-5; D is perhaps TRBD1 or TRBD2 (5 bases each). The V gene's germline CDR1 is SQVTM and CDR2 ANQGSEA. The CDR3 is 12 residues long. The CDR3 coding sequence is TGCAGCGTCTCCCAGGGTGGGGAGACCCGGTACTTC. Translated, it gives CSVSQGGETRYF.

Regarding this clonotype: The junction differs from germline at one of its ends, possibly a read error. V is TRBV5-1 and J is TRBJ2-5, with unresolved D. Germline V CDR1 and CDR2: SGHRS, YFSETQ. This CDR3 spans 15 amino acids. This CDR3 reads CASSLETPTQEAQYF. The CDR3 DNA is TGCGCCAGCAGCTTGGAAACCCCCACACAAGAGGCCCAGTACTTC.